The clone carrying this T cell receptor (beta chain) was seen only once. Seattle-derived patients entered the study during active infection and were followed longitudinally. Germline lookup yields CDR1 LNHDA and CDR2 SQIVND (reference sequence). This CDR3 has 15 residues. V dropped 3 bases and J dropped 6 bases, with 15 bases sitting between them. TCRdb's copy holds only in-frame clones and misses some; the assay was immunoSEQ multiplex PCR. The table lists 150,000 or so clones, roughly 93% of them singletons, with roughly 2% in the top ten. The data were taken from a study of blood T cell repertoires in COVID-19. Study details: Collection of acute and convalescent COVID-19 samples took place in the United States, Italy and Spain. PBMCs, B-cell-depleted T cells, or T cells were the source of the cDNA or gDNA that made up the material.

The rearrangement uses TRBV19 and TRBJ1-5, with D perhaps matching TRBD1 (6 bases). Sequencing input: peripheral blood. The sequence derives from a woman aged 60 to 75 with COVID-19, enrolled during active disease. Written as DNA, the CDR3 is TGTGCCAGTAGTATTATAACAGGGAGGGGTCAGCCCCAGCATTTT. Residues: CASSIITGRGQPQHF.